This TCR beta chain was captured in a study of CD8+ T cells in alopecia areata. Points on this clone: Its cognate antigen is unknown. Other DNA variants within this sample encode the same CDR3.

Treatment in this sample: oral pan-JAK inhibitor, 5-10 mg twice daily. cDNA prepared by RNA extraction and subsequent reverse transcription served as the template for sequencing. TCRdb's table, derived via immunoSEQ multiplex PCR, lists solely in-frame clones and lacks some. The sample carries 150,000 to 200,000 clones, roughly 60% recorded once. The V segment lost 6 bases and the J segment 7 bases; nucleotides outside the gene matches: 7. The CDR3 covers 12 residues. Germline V gene data show CDR1 as SQVTM and CDR2 as ANQGSEA. Findings of the study overall: Many expanded lesional clones persisted in scalp and blood during tofacitinib. Within the top 100, expanded CD8+ clones significantly decreased with tofacitinib, as did scalp clonality. Higher clonality than in normal scalp was seen in lesional scalp, especially alopecia totalis/universalis.

The V and J genes are TRBV29-1 and TRBJ1-1; 8 positions match TRBD1. Here the sequenced sample was CD4+ T cells sorted from blood, taken at week 24, from a patient treated with tofacitinib. The clonotype was recovered from a human donor with alopecia areata. The CDR3 nucleotides are TGCAGCGTCCCGGACAGGGAGGGTGAAGCTTTCTTT. Its translation: CSVPDREGEAFF.